This T cell receptor beta chain derives from a study of shared clonotypes between healthy human individuals. Across the whole study: Researchers assigned three CD4 naive, three CD4 memory, two CD8 naive and one CD8 memory plate to each donor. Findings and caveats of the study: Large depth notwithstanding, sorted-subset sequencing proved incomplete by rarefaction.

This CDR3 is built from 16 residues. V shed 3 bases and J shed 0 bases, with 12 bases lying between them. Germline-derived CDR1 and CDR2 are KGHSH and LQKENI. The authors distributed each subset's genomic DNA evenly over several immunoSEQ plates. The authors' processing: ImmunoSEQ only sent back junction sequences with no quality scores, so filtering was done differently. Profiled with immunoSEQ multiplex PCR; TCRdb holds only in-frame clones, not every one. The DNA was the basis for D and trimming; V, J and clone size are from that table. The table shows approximately 640,000 clones, with roughly 91% occurring only once. On this clone: Antigen: not known.

The sample consisted of memory CD8+ T cells from PBMCs. Subset indicated: CD45RO+ cells pooled with CCR7-negative TemRA cells. The chain combines TRBV18 with TRBJ1-3; TRBD1 is a possible D gene (5 bases). This TCR came from a man younger than 35 in good health. Some clones in this sample may be carry-over from other donors' samples. Written as DNA, the CDR3 is TGTGCCAGCTCACCCGGCCCAGGGCTCTCTGGAAACACCATATATTTT. It codes for CASSPGPGLSGNTIYF.